Listed below are T cell receptor beta chains from one sample, sequenced in a study of T cells after yellow fever vaccination. A single record per CDR3 protein comes from TCRdb applying MiXCR to the 5' RACE reads. The sample consists of around 340,000 distinct CDR3 sequences, around 12% of them appearing once. Sequences were derived from CD4+ T cells sorted from PBMCs, sampled 15 days after the yellow fever booster vaccination. Every receptor here comes from a man aged 18 to 29 who received the YFV17D yellow fever vaccine. CDR3s include the opening cysteine and the closing phenylalanine or tryptophan. D genes are given only for firm matches. Rows give clone size only sometimes, using once, few, many, or a class for an expanded clone.

V gene	D gene	clone size	J gene	CDR3 length	CDR3 protein	CDR3 DNA
TRBV9	NA	NA	TRBJ2-3	14	CASSVRPPPDTQYF	TGTGCCAGCAGCGTTCGACCCCCCCCAGATACGCAGTATTTT
TRBV29-1	TRBD1	few	TRBJ2-2	13	CSGGTGNTGELFF	TGCAGCGGTGGGACAGGGAACACCGGGGAGCTGTTTTTT
TRBV11-2	NA	NA	TRBJ2-1	13	CASSLSRENEQFF	TGTGCCAGCAGTCTATCCCGAGAGAATGAGCAGTTCTTC
TRBV20-1	TRBD1	few	TRBJ2-5	13	CSAPGTVQETQYF	TGCAGTGCGCCGGGGACAGTCCAAGAGACCCAGTACTTC
TRBV5-1	TRBD2	few	TRBJ2-5	15	CASTKGLAGVETQYF	TGCGCCAGCACCAAGGGACTAGCGGGGGTGGAGACCCAGTACTTC
TRBV11-1	NA	many	TRBJ2-1	13	CASRPGQNNEQFF	TGTGCCAGCAGACCAGGACAGAACAATGAGCAGTTCTTC
TRBV11-2	NA	NA	TRBJ1-2	16	CASSFNPPPGASGYTF	TGTGCCAGCAGCTTCAATCCCCCCCCAGGAGCGAGCGGCTACACCTTC
TRBV5-1	NA	few	TRBJ1-2	14	CASSLAWTVNGYTF	TGCGCCAGCAGCTTGGCCTGGACAGTTAATGGCTACACCTTC
TRBV5-1	NA	few	TRBJ2-3	13	CASSLDDLDTQYF	TGCGCCAGCAGCTTGGACGACTTGGATACGCAGTATTTT
TRBV6-5	NA	NA	TRBJ2-4	14	CASSYSTAGMRQYF	TGTGCCAGCAGTTACTCGACGGCAGGGATGCGACAGTACTTC
TRBV30	NA	NA	TRBJ1-1	13	CAWSPGRATEAFF	TGTGCCTGGAGCCCGGGACGGGCCACTGAAGCTTTCTTT
TRBV5-1	NA	few	TRBJ2-1	16	CASSLDVQFEINEQFF	TGCGCCAGCAGCTTGGATGTGCAGTTTGAAATCAATGAGCAGTTCTTC